The present T cell receptor (beta chain) was sequenced within a study of blood T cell repertoires in COVID-19. Original methodology: Amplification of reference gene primers provided the estimated nucleated cell counts. Data came from immunoSEQ multiplex PCR; TCRdb stores just in-frame clones and leaves some out. That table is the source of V, J and clone size, and D and trimming were worked out from the DNA. There are around 170,000 clones in the sample; about 88% occur only once, and 20% to 30% lies in the top ten. The germline V and J ends were trimmed by 1 base and 1 base, with 7 bases remaining between them. Germline V gene sequence: CDR1 LNHDA, CDR2 SQIVND (reference sequence). The length of the CDR3 is 15 residues.

The receptor's source is a man between 60 and 75 years old with acute or convalescent COVID-19. The specimen was peripheral blood. This chain links TRBV19 with TRBJ2-2; D is uncertain. CDR3 sequence (DNA): TGTGCCAGTAGTATAGGACGACTGAACACCGGGGAGCTGTTTTTT. It encodes CASSIGRLNTGELFF.